Below, 17 T cell receptor beta chains from the same sample are listed, as sequenced in a study of PD-L1 blockade in urothelial cancer. Sample time point: pretreatment peripheral blood. Only in-frame clones appear in the TCRdb table, and some are missing; sequencing was by immunoSEQ multiplex PCR. The sample has about 47,000 clones; more than 70% are singletons. The source material was PBMCs, sampled around atezolizumab (anti-PD-L1) treatment. The receptors originated from a man between 60 and 70 years old with urothelial cancer.

The rearrangement links TRBV13 to TRBJ2-3, with 7 nucleotides matching TRBD1. This CDR3 is built from 12 residues. CDR1 and CDR2 from the germline V gene are PRHDT and FYEKMQ (reference sequence). The V and J ends lost 5 bases and 11 bases, in that order; junction bases with no gene match: 7. In DNA form, the CDR3 reads TGTGCCAGCAGCATCAGACAGGGTTTGCAGTATTTT. Protein product: CASSIRQGLQYF.

V and J are TRBV4-3 and TRBJ2-1; D is unresolved. V was cut by 2 bases and J by 4 bases, with 6 bases left in between. Germline CDR1 LGHNA, CDR2 YSLEER. The CDR3 has 13 residues. CDR3 sequence reads: CASSQYLYNEQFF. DNA for the CDR3: TGCGCCAGCAGCCAATACTTATACAATGAGCAGTTCTTC.

The chain combines TRBV4-3 with TRBJ2-7, with 9 nucleotides matching TRBD2. Germline V gene data show CDR1 as LGHNA and CDR2 as YSLEER. The CDR3 has 16 amino acids. V lost 0 bases and J lost 0; bases outside the gene matches: 3. CDR3 sequence: CASSQDFSGSSYEQYF. The CDR3 DNA reads as TGCGCCAGCAGCCAAGACTTTAGCGGGAGCTCCTACGAGCAGTACTTC.

The CDR3 loop is CASSLGLAGIFSYNEQFF. DNA of the CDR3: TGTGCCAGCAGCTTGGGACTAGCGGGTATCTTCTCCTACAATGAGCAGTTCTTC. V gene TRBV7-2 combines with J gene TRBJ2-1, with 12 bases fitting TRBD2. The ends lost 3 bases at V and 0 bases at J; junction bases unmatched: 6. The germline CDR1 and CDR2 sequences are SGHTA and FQGNSA. The CDR3 is made up of 18 amino acids.

CDR3 in DNA: TGTGCCAGTAGTATGGTTAGCCAACACAATGAGCAGTTCTTC. Amino acids: CASSMVSQHNEQFF. The V gene is TRBV19, the J gene TRBJ2-1; D gene uncertain. V was clipped by 3 bases and J by 5 bases, with 11 bases between them. The CDR3 contains 14 residues. CDR1 LNHDA and CDR2 SQIVND come from the germline V gene (reference sequence).

The V call is TRBV14, the J call TRBJ1-1; possible D gene TRBD1, 6 bases. The germline V gene has CDR1 SGHDN and CDR2 FVKESK. V shed 3 bases and J shed 5 bases, with 10 bases lying between them. This CDR3 region has 13 residues. The CDR3 reads CASSHLTGTEAFF. The CDR3 DNA reads as TGTGCCAGCAGCCATCTCACAGGGACTGAAGCTTTCTTT. Variable domain in full (rest from reference TRBV14 and TRBJ1-1): EAGVTQFPSHSVIEKGQTVTLRCDPISGHDNLYWYRRVMGKEIKFLLHFVKESKQDESGMPNNRFLAERTGGTYSTLKVQPAELEDSGVYFCASSHLTGTEAFFGQGTRLTVV.

The sample holds a few counts of this clone. The chain recombines TRBV10-3 with TRBJ2-1, with D possibly TRBD2 on 6 matching bases. The V end lost 0 bases, the J end lost 1 base, and 10 bases lay between the germline ends. The CDR3 consists of 16 residues. Germline V gene data show CDR1 as ENHRY and CDR2 as SYGVKD. CDR3: CAISESTAGSYNEQFF. As DNA, the CDR3 is TGTGCCATCAGTGAGTCGACGGCGGGATCCTACAATGAGCAGTTCTTC.

The chain links TRBV28 to TRBJ1-5, with 9 bases fitting TRBD1. Trimming removed 5 bases from V and 12 bases from J; junction bases left unmatched: 5. CDR3 length equals 12 residues. Germline V gene sequence: CDR1 MDHEN, CDR2 SYDVKM. The CDR3 sequence: CASSLGQGNQHF. DNA of the CDR3: TGTGCCAGCAGTCTGGGACAGGGAAACCAGCATTTT. Drawing the rest from reference TRBV28 and TRBJ1-5, the complete variable domain is DVKVTQSSRYLVKRTGEKVFLECVQDMDHENMFWYRQDPGLGLRLIYFSYDVKMKEKGDIPEGYSVSREKKERFSLILESASTNQTSMYLCASSLGQGNQHFGDGTRLSIL.

The genes are TRBV5-1 and TRBJ2-5, with unresolved D. Germline V gives CDR1 SGHRS, CDR2 YFSETQ. This CDR3 contains 13 residues. The V end lost 4 bases, the J end lost 4 bases, and 11 bases lay between the germline ends. DNA for the CDR3: TGCGCCAGCAGCGTCCAAGACTCAGAGACCCAGTACTTC. Protein: CASSVQDSETQYF.

The V call is TRBV2, the J call TRBJ1-4; 7 nucleotides agree with TRBD1. V lost 6 bases to trimming and J lost 5 bases; unmatched junction nucleotides: 6. The CDR3 runs 14 residues. The germline gives CDR1 SNHLY, CDR2 FYNNEI. CDR3 amino acids: CASRRGTANEKLFF. The CDR3, as DNA: TGTGCCAGCAGGAGGGGGACAGCCAATGAAAAACTGTTTTTT.

This chain joins TRBV28 and TRBJ1-5, with D possibly being TRBD1 (6 bases). Trimming shortened V by 6 bases and J by 0 bases, and 15 bases separated the two germline ends. CDR1 is MDHEN and CDR2 is SYDVKM in the germline V gene. The CDR3 covers 16 residues. CDR3 region: CASRSGQIISNQPQHF. The DNA for the CDR3 is TGTGCCAGCAGATCCGGACAGATAATTAGCAATCAGCCCCAGCATTTT.

V and J are TRBV2 and TRBJ2-6; TRBD1 matches at 8 bases. CDR1 and CDR2 from the germline V gene are SNHLY and FYNNEI. After removal of 3 bases from V and 6 bases from J, the junction contained 13 bases not matched to a gene. This CDR3 comprises 18 residues. The CDR3 sequence is CASSDWAGDRHAANVLTF. The CDR3 region has the DNA TGTGCCAGCAGTGACTGGGCAGGGGACAGGCATGCGGCCAACGTCCTGACTTTC.

V usage is TRBV6-1 and J usage is TRBJ2-3; D may be TRBD2 (5 bases). This CDR3 comprises 11 residues. Germline CDR1 reads MNHNS; CDR2 reads SASEGT. Trimming shortened V by 7 bases and J by 10 bases, and 12 bases separated the two germline ends. CDR3 residues: CASNRTPAQYF. CDR3 bases: TGTGCCAGCAACCGGACTCCCGCGCAGTATTTT.

The rearrangement joins TRBV4-1 to TRBJ2-3, with TRBD2 as a possible D gene (5 bases). The CDR3 sequence is 13 residues long. Looked up from germline, CDR1 is MGHRA and CDR2 is YSYEKL. The ends were cut back, 4 bases at V and 7 bases at J, with 12 bases in the middle. This CDR3 is CASSPEWENTQYF. CDR3 sequence (DNA): TGCGCCAGCAGCCCCGAATGGGAGAATACGCAGTATTTT.

The genes are TRBV2 and TRBJ2-1; 8 nucleotides agree with TRBD1. The CDR3 consists of 14 residues. Per germline, CDR1 SNHLY and CDR2 FYNNEI. V lost 6 bases to trimming and J lost 5 bases; unmatched junction nucleotides: 6. CDR3: CASRRVTGDNEQFF. The CDR3 region has the DNA TGTGCCAGCAGGAGGGTGACAGGGGACAATGAGCAGTTCTTC.

This clone came up a few times. This chain links TRBV28 with TRBJ1-2; D unclear. In germline, CDR1 is MDHEN, CDR2 SYDVKM. This CDR3 is built from 12 residues. V was pared by 10 bases and J by 2 bases, with 11 bases between. CDR3 in DNA: TGTGCCACCCTTCCGGGGAACTATGGCTACACCTTC. Translating it yields CATLPGNYGYTF.

The chain carries TRBV9 and TRBJ2-3; perhaps TRBD2 as D (6 bases). This CDR3 has 15 residues. Trimming pared 3 bases from V and 2 bases from J, leaving 13 bases between. Germline V gene data show CDR1 as SGDLS and CDR2 as YYNGEE. The CDR3 DNA reads TGTGCCAGCAGCGAGGAGGGGTCTTACACAGATACGCAGTATTTT. Encoded protein: CASSEEGSYTDTQYF.